The sequence of this TCR beta chain was determined in a study of blood T cell repertoires in COVID-19. Background on the study: The cDNA or gDNA used as material had been derived from T cells, B-cell-depleted T cells, or PBMCs.

Generated by immunoSEQ multiplex PCR, the TCRdb table keeps only in-frame clones and is missing some. The table shows 150,000 to 200,000 clones, with about 85% occurring only once. The V gene lost 0 bases and the J gene lost 1 base, with 4 bases spanning the gap. This CDR3 has 13 residues. CDR1 is SGDLS and CDR2 is YYNGEE in the germline V gene. The genes are TRBV9 and TRBJ1-1; D not resolved. The receptor was derived from a human donor with acute or convalescent COVID-19. The donor label of this sample is uncertain. The sample comprised peripheral blood. Here the CDR3 reads CASSVDGNTEAFF. CDR3 DNA sequence: TGTGCCAGCAGCGTAGACGGGAACACTGAAGCTTTCTTT.